This is a list of T cell receptor beta chains from one sample in a study of cytomegalovirus exposure and HLA in healthy donors. Here immunoSEQ multiplex PCR was the method, and the copy in TCRdb shows in-frame clones only, minus some. The sample consists of roughly 98,000 clones, less than 65% of them appearing once. Input material: PBMCs. Source of these receptors: a woman aged 25-40 years in good health and CMV-seropositive. CDR3s include the opening cysteine and the closing phenylalanine or tryptophan. The D gene is left open where the match is weak. Expanded clones get a size class; other rows say once, few or many, or leave the size out.

D	size	V	J	DNA	CDR3
TRBD1	NA	TRBV7-8	TRBJ2-5	TGTGCCAGCAGCCGGACAGGGGTATTATGGACCCAGTACTTC	CASSRTGVLWTQYF
TRBD2	NA	TRBV5-1	TRBJ2-7	TGCGCCAGCAGCTTGGCCGCGGGGGGGTCCTACGAGCAGTACTTC	CASSLAAGGSYEQYF
TRBD1	NA	TRBV18	TRBJ2-1	TGTGCCAGCTCACCACCCCTGATGTTTACAGGGGGCAATGAGCAGTTCTTC	CASSPPLMFTGGNEQFF
NA	NA	TRBV7-9	TRBJ1-1	TGTGCCAGCAGCCTCATTATGGGGGCGAACACTGAAGCTTTCTTT	CASSLIMGANTEAFF
TRBD1	NA	TRBV27	TRBJ1-2	TGTGCCAGCAGTCCCCGACAGGGGACCTATGGCTACACCTTC	CASSPRQGTYGYTF
NA	NA	TRBV7-2	TRBJ1-5	TGTGCCAGCAGAGCTGCAGGGCTCGGACAGCCCCAGCATTTT	CASRAAGLGQPQHF
TRBD1	NA	TRBV7-2	TRBJ1-1	TGTGCCAGCAGCGGGGACAGGGGGCGGGCTGAAGCTTTCTTT	CASSGDRGRAEAFF
NA	NA	TRBV18	TRBJ2-5	TGTGCCAGCTCACCACCTTCAGGTCGTGTGACCCAGTACTTC	CASSPPSGRVTQYF
NA	once	TRBV25-1	TRBJ1-2	TGTGCCAGCAGTGAATCGGGGGTCCAGAACTATGGCTACACCTTC	CASSESGVQNYGYTF
NA	NA	TRBV19	TRBJ1-4	TGTGCCAGCAAGGGCGGGGCTAATGAAAAACTGTTTTTT	CASKGGANEKLFF
TRBD1	NA	TRBV4-2	TRBJ1-2	TGTGCCAGCAGCCAACCGACAGGGAATGGCTACACCTTC	CASSQPTGNGYTF
TRBD2	NA	TRBV5-4	TRBJ2-5	TGTGCCAGCAGCTTGGGGCTAGCGGGGATCCAAGAGACCCAGTACTTC	CASSLGLAGIQETQYF
TRBD2	NA	TRBV11-2	TRBJ2-3	TGTGCCAGCAGCTTAGATGGGACTAGCGGGGGGGTACATTTT	CASSLDGTSGGVHF
TRBD1	NA	TRBV25-1	TRBJ1-5	TGTGCCAGCAGTGACACCGGGACAGGGGGCGGTCAGCCCCAGCATTTT	CASSDTGTGGGQPQHF
TRBD1	NA	TRBV29-1	TRBJ2-5	TGCAGCGGGATACCGGGACAGGGGGCATGGGAGCAGTACTTC	CSGIPGQGAWEQYF
TRBD2	NA	TRBV28	TRBJ2-1	TGTGCCAGCAGTTTAGGGGCTAGCGGGGGAGGGTGGTTCTTC	CASSLGASGGGWFF
NA	NA	TRBV7-3	TRBJ1-2	TGTGCCAGCAGCTCCGGAGAAGCTAACTATGGCTACACCTTC	CASSSGEANYGYTF
NA	few	TRBV9	TRBJ2-5	TGTGCCAGCAGCGTAGGGTTCGGTCAAGAGACCCAGTACTTC	CASSVGFGQETQYF
NA	few	TRBV7-3	TRBJ2-3	TGTGCCAGCAGCTTGGCCCTCGGCGGGGCCAAGGATACGCAGTATTTT	CASSLALGGAKDTQYF
TRBD2	NA	TRBV19	TRBJ2-3	TGTGCCAGTAGTTCCGGGACTAGCGGTTCGTCAGATACGCAGTATTTT	CASSSGTSGSSDTQYF
TRBD1	NA	TRBV7-3	TRBJ1-2	TGTGCCAGCAGCGCGGACAGGGGCCGCGGCTACACCTTC	CASSADRGRGYTF
NA	NA	TRBV4-2	TRBJ1-2	TGTGCCAGCAGCCAACGGGACTCGGGGGGCTACACCTTC	CASSQRDSGGYTF
TRBD2	NA	TRBV27	TRBJ2-7	TGTGCCAGCAGTCGGGGGACTAGCGGGATAAACTACGAGCAGTACTTC	CASSRGTSGINYEQYF
TRBD1	NA	TRBV7-9	TRBJ1-2	TGTGCCAGCAGCCCGGGGACAGTTAACTATGGCTACCCCTTC	CASSPGTVNYGYPF
TRBD2	NA	TRBV7-8	TRBJ2-2	TGTGCCAGCAGCCCTGCGGCGGGGGGGTGGGACACCGGGGAGCTGTTTTTT	CASSPAAGGWDTGELFF
NA	few	TRBV30	TRBJ2-3	TGTGCCTGGAGTTCCTTAGGCACAGATACGCAGTATTTT	CAWSSLGTDTQYF
NA	NA	TRBV6-5	TRBJ1-4	TGTGCCAGCAGTTACTCGAACCCAGGGCGCGGTGAAAAACTGTTTTTT	CASSYSNPGRGEKLFF
TRBD2	NA	TRBV7-6	TRBJ2-7	TGTACCAGCAGCTCCCAGACTAGCGGCACCTACGAGCAGTACTTC	CTSSSQTSGTYEQYF
TRBD1	NA	TRBV7-9	TRBJ2-2	TGTGCCAGCAGCTCCCAGGGGGCTGGCGGGGAGCTGTTTTTT	CASSSQGAGGELFF
TRBD1	NA	TRBV7-2	TRBJ2-2	TGTGCCAGCGACAGGGACACCGGGGAGCTGTTTTTT	CASDRDTGELFF
NA	once	TRBV7-9	TRBJ1-2	TGTGCCAGCAGCTCTACGATCGTCGTTGGCTACACCTTC	CASSSTIVVGYTF
NA	few	TRBV4-1	TRBJ2-1	TGCGCCAGCAGCCAAGAACCGGACGGAGGACCCTACAATGAGCAGTTCTTC	CASSQEPDGGPYNEQFF
NA	NA	TRBV14	TRBJ2-6	TGTGCCAGCAGCCAAGATCGTCTGGGGGCCCCAACCCTCTCTGGGGCCAACGTCCTGACTTTC	CASSQDRLGAPTLSGANVLTF
NA	few	TRBV15	TRBJ2-1	TGTGCCACCAGCAGAGCTCCAGCAGGGAAGGGGCCCGTCGAGCAGTTCTTC	CATSRAPAGKGPVEQFF
TRBD2	few	TRBV6-4	TRBJ2-3	TGTGCCAGCAGTCTTAGCGGGGGGACCACAGATACGCAGTATTTT	CASSLSGGTTDTQYF
NA	NA	TRBV7-2	TRBJ1-2	TGTGCCAGCAGCTTAGCTCTGTATGGCTACACCTTC	CASSLALYGYTF
TRBD2	NA	TRBV7-9	TRBJ2-2	TGTGCCAGCAGCGCAATTCGCGGGGGGATCACCGGGGAGCTGTTTTTT	CASSAIRGGITGELFF
NA	few	TRBV11-2	TRBJ2-7	TGTGCCAGCAGCTTAGCGGGATTCTACGAGCAGTACTTC	CASSLAGFYEQYF
NA	NA	TRBV18	TRBJ1-3	TGTGCCAGCTCAGGCCTTCAGGGAAGCTCTGGAAACACCATATATTTT	CASSGLQGSSGNTIYF
TRBD1	NA	TRBV14	TRBJ2-5	TGTGCCAGCAGCCATCCGTGGACAGGGCAGGCGACCCAGTACTTC	CASSHPWTGQATQYF
TRBD2	NA	TRBV10-3	TRBJ2-5	TGTGCCATCAGTGAGTATGGTAGCGGGGGACAAGAGACCCAGTACTTC	CAISEYGSGGQETQYF
TRBD2	few	TRBV6-4	TRBJ2-1	TGTGCCAGCAGTGTCCTAGCGGGGATCAATGAGCAGTTCTTC	CASSVLAGINEQFF
NA	NA	TRBV14	TRBJ1-1	TGTGCCAGCAGCCTTGGGCTACCGGGGACTGAAGCTTTCTTT	CASSLGLPGTEAFF
NA	NA	TRBV5-1	TRBJ2-3	TGCGCCAGCAGCTTTCCCCGCGGCGCAGGCACAGATACGCAGTATTTT	CASSFPRGAGTDTQYF
NA	NA	TRBV6-5	TRBJ2-5	TGTGCCAGCAGTCGGACAGTTCAAGAGACCCAGTACTTC	CASSRTVQETQYF
TRBD1	few	TRBV7-8	TRBJ2-1	TGTGCCAGCAGCCCGGAGACAGGGGGCTTCACCTACAATGAGCAGTTCTTC	CASSPETGGFTYNEQFF
TRBD1	NA	TRBV7-3	TRBJ1-1	TGTGCCAGCAGTCCAGGGGACAGGGGGATAATGAACACTGAAGCTTTCTTT	CASSPGDRGIMNTEAFF
NA	NA	TRBV5-4	TRBJ1-1	TGTGCCAGCAGCAAGGAGGGGAACACTGAAGCTTTCTTT	CASSKEGNTEAFF
TRBD1	NA	TRBV6-1	TRBJ1-2	TGTGCCAGCAACAGGACAGGGCTTCAGTTTGGCTACACCTTC	CASNRTGLQFGYTF
TRBD1	NA	TRBV7-8	TRBJ2-7	TGTGCCAGCAGCTTGCTAAACCGGGACAGGAGCTACGAGCAGTACTTC	CASSLLNRDRSYEQYF
TRBD2	NA	TRBV7-2	TRBJ2-4	TGTGCCAGCAGCTTAGGGGGTAGCGGGGACGGAAACATTCAGTACTTC	CASSLGGSGDGNIQYF
NA	once	TRBV9	TRBJ1-1	TGTGCCAGCAGCCAGGGCCAATTGCGGGGGGACACTGAAGCTTTCTTT	CASSQGQLRGDTEAFF
NA	NA	TRBV7-3	TRBJ2-1	TGTGCCAGCAGCCCGGGGACACTGAGGGAGGAGCAGTTCTTC	CASSPGTLREEQFF